This TCR beta chain emerged from a study of T cell responses to AZD1222 COVID-19 vaccine. About the research overall: Investigators merged groups given second doses at roughly 4 or roughly 12 weeks.

Profiled with immunoSEQ multiplex PCR; TCRdb holds only in-frame clones, not every one. The table includes around 84,000 clones, roughly 83% detected once. With 7 bases removed from V and 6 bases from J, the gap between germline ends came to 18 bases. The V gene's germline CDR1 is MNHEY and CDR2 SVGAGI. CDR3 length: 14 amino acids. On this clone: Its antigen is undetermined.

Whole-study findings and limits: Every sample of the repertoires postdated the peak T cell response. Baseline seropositivity occurred in only a handful of AZD1222 recipients. Following two doses of AZD1222, Spike-specific TCR breadth and depth rose.

This chain uses TRBV6-5 with TRBJ1-2, with D hard to call. The sample was peripheral blood, taken on day 0 of AZD1222 vaccination. The sequence derives from an adult in good health. The chain's CDR3 is CASKVLGKRDGYTF. Here the CDR3 DNA reads TGTGCCAGCAAGGTTTTGGGGAAACGAGATGGCTACACCTTC.